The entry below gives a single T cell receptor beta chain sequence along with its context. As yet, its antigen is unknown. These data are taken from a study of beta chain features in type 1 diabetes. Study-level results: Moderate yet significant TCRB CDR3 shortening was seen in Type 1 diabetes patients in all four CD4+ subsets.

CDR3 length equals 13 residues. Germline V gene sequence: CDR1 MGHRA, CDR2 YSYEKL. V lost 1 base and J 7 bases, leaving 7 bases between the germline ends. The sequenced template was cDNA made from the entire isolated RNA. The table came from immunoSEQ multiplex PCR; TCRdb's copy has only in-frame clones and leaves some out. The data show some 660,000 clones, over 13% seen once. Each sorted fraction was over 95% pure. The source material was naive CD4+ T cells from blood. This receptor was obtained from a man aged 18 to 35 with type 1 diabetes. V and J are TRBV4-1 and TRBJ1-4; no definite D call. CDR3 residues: CASSQGLTEKLFF. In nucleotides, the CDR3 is TGCGCCAGCAGCCAAGGACTGACTGAAAAACTGTTTTTT.